This record looks at one T cell receptor beta chain sequence and its context. This sample is drawn from a study of blood T cell repertoires in COVID-19. Methods used by the authors: Nucleated cell number was recorded as an estimate derived from reference gene primer amplification. Assay used: immunoSEQ multiplex PCR; TCRdb lists only in-frame clones, some missing. D and trimming come from the DNA, and the V and J calls and clone size come from that table. The sample lists 150,000 to 200,000 clones; 89% were seen once. The germline CDR1 and CDR2 sequences are MNHEY and SVGAGI. The CDR3 is 15 residues long. The V segment lost 5 bases and the J segment 5 bases; nucleotides outside the gene matches: 7.

The sequenced sample consisted of peripheral blood. The source of this sequence is a man younger than 35 who had recovered from COVID-19. This chain links TRBV6-5 with TRBJ2-1; TRBD2 matches 9 bases. The CDR3 nucleotides are TGTGCCAGCAGTAACGGGGCTAGCGGGAACAATGAGCAGTTCTTC. This codes for CASSNGASGNNEQFF.